Listed here is a single T cell receptor beta chain. The germline V gene encodes CDR1 SGHNT and CDR2 YENEEA. Deletions cut 1 base from V and 7 bases from J, with 8 bases between. CDR3 size: 13 residues. These data come from a study of PD-1 blockade in classical Hodgkin lymphoma. Every patient was affected by relapse after autologous stem cell transplantation, while exposure to brentuximab vedotin was not uniform. Sequenced by immunoSEQ multiplex PCR; TCRdb stores in-frame clones only, minus some. In the table there are tens of thousands of clones, 65% to 85% of which are singletons. This specimen was peripheral blood mononuclear cells (PBMCs), taken at baseline. The gene calls are TRBV11-3 and TRBJ2-4; D might be TRBD1 or TRBD2, each matching 5 bases. The sequence came from a human donor with classical Hodgkin lymphoma. The DNA for the CDR3 is TGTGCCAGCAGCTTAGGAGGGGCGAACATTCAGTACTTC. Its protein product is CASSLGGANIQYF.